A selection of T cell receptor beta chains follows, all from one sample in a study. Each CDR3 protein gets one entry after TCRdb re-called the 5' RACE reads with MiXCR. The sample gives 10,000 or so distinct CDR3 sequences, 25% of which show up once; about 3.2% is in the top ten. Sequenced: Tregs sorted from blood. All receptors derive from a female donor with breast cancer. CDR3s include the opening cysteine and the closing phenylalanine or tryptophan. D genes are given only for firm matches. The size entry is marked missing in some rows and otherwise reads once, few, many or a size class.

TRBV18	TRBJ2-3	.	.	CASPPSADMQYF	TGTGCCAGCCCCCCTAGTGCAGATATGCAGTATTTT
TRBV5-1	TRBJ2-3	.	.	CASSLGTPYTDTLYF	TGCGCCAGCAGCTTGGGAACCCCTTACACAGATACGCTGTATTTT
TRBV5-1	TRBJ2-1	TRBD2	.	CASSGTSHEQFF	TGCGCCAGCAGCGGGACTAGCCATGAGCAGTTCTTC
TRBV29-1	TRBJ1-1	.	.	CSVALVDRETEAFF	TGCAGCGTTGCCCTGGTGGATAGGGAAACTGAAGCTTTCTTT
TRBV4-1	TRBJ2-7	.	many	CASSQDRASWNYEQYF	TGCGCCAGCAGCCAAGATAGGGCTAGCTGGAACTACGAGCAGTACTTC
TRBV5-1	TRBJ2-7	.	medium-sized	CASSMIRERGYEQYF	TGCGCCAGCAGCATGATCCGGGAAAGGGGCTACGAGCAGTACTTC
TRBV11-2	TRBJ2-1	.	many	CASSLLGEQDEQFF	TGTGCCAGCAGCTTACTGGGGGAGCAGGATGAGCAGTTCTTC
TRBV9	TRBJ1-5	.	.	CASSAAGNHQPQHF	TGTGCCAGCAGCGCAGCGGGCAATCATCAGCCCCAGCATTTT
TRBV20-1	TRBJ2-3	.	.	CSTSGGGADTQYF	TGCAGCACCAGCGGAGGAGGGGCAGATACGCAGTATTTT
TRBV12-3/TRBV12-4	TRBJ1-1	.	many	CASSFGQRRTEAFF	TGTGCCAGCAGTTTCGGGCAGCGGCGGACTGAAGCTTTCTTT
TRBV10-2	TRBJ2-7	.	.	CASTPGPTYEQYF	TGCGCCAGCACCCCCGGGCCCACTTACGAGCAGTACTTC
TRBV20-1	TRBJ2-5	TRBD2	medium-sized	CSARGLTYQETQYF	TGCAGTGCTAGGGGACTAACCTACCAAGAGACCCAGTACTTC
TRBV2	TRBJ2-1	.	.	CASTMISYNEQFF	TGTGCCAGCACCATGATCTCGTACAATGAGCAGTTCTTC
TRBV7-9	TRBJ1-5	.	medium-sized	CASSLEGQVNQPQHF	TGTGCCAGCAGCTTAGAAGGACAAGTCAATCAGCCCCAGCATTTT
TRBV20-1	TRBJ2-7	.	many	CSAPGLHNYYEQYF	TGCAGTGCTCCCGGACTACACAATTACTACGAGCAGTACTTC
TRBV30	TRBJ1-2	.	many	CAWIGGQNYGYTF	TGTGCCTGGATTGGAGGACAGAACTATGGCTACACCTTC
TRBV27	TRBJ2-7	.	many	CASRIYEQYF	TGTGCCAGCAGGATCTACGAGCAGTACTTC
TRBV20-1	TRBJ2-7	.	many	CSARGADAGAVYEQYF	TGCAGTGCTAGAGGAGCGGATGCAGGGGCGGTGTACGAGCAGTACTTC
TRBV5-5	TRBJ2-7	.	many	CASSTTWGAYEQYF	TGTGCCAGCAGCACGACCTGGGGTGCCTACGAGCAGTACTTC
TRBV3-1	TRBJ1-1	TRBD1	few	CASSLRDRGEAFF	TGTGCCAGCAGCCTCCGGGACAGGGGCGAAGCTTTCTTT
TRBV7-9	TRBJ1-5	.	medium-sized	CASSSYGGPEGYQPQHF	TGTGCCAGCAGCTCCTATGGGGGACCCGAGGGGTATCAGCCCCAGCATTTT
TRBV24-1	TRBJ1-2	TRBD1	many	CATSDPLGQGEVGYTF	TGTGCCACCAGTGATCCCCTAGGACAGGGGGAGGTTGGCTACACCTTC
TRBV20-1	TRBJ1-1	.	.	CSARPGVTEAFF	TGCAGTGCTAGACCAGGGGTCACTGAAGCTTTCTTT